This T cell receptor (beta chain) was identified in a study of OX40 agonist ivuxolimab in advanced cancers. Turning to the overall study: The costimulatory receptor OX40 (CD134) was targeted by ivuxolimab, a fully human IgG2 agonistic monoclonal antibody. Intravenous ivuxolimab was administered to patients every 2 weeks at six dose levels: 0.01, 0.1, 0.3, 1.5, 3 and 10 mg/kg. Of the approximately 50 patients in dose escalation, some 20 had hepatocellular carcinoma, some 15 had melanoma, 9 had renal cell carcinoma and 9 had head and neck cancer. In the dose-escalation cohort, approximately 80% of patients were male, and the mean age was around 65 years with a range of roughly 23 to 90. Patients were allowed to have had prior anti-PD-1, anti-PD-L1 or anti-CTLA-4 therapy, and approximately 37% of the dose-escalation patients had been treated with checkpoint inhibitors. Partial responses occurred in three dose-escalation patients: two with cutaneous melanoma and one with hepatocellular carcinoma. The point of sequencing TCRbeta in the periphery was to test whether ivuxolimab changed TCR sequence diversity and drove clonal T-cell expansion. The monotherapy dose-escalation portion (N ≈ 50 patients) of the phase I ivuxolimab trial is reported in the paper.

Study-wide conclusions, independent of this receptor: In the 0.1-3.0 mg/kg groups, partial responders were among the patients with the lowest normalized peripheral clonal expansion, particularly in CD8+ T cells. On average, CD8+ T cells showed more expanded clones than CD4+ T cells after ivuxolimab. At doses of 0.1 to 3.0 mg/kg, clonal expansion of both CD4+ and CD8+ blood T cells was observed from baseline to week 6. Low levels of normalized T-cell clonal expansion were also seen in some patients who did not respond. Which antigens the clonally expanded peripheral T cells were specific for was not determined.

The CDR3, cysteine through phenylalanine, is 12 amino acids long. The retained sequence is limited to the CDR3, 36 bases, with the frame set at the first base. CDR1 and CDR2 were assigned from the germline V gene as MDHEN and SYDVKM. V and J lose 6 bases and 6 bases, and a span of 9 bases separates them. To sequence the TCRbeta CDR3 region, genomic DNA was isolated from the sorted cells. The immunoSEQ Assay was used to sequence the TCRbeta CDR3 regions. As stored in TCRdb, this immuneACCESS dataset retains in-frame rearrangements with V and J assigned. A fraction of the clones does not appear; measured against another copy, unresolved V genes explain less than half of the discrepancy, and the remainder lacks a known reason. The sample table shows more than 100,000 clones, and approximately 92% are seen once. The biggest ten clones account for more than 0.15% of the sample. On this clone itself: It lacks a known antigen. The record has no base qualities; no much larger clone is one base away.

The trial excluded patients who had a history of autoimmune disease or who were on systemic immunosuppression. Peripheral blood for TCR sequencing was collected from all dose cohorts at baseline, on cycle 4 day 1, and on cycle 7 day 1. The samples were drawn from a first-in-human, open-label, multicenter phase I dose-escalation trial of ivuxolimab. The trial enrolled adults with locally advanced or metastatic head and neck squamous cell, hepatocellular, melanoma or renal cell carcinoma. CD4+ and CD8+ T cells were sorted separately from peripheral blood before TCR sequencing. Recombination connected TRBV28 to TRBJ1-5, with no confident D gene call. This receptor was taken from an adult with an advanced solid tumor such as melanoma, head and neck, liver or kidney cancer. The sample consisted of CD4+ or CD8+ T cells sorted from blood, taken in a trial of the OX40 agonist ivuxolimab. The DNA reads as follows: TGTGCCAGCAGGCCCCAGAGTCAGCCCCAGCATTTT. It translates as CASRPQSQPQHF.